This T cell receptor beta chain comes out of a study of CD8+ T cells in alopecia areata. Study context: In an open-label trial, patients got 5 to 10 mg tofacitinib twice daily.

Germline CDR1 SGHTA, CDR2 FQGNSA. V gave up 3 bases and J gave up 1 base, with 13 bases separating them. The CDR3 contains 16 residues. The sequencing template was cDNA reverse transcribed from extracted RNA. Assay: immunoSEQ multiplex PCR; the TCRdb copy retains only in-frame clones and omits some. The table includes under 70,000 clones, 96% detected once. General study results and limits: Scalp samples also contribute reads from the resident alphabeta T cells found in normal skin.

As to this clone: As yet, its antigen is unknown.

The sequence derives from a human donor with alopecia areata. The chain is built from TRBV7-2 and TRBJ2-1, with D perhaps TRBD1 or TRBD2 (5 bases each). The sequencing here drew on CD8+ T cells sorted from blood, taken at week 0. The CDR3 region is CASSFEGISSYNEQFF. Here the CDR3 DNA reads TGTGCCAGCAGCTTCGAGGGGATCTCGTCCTACAATGAGCAGTTCTTC.